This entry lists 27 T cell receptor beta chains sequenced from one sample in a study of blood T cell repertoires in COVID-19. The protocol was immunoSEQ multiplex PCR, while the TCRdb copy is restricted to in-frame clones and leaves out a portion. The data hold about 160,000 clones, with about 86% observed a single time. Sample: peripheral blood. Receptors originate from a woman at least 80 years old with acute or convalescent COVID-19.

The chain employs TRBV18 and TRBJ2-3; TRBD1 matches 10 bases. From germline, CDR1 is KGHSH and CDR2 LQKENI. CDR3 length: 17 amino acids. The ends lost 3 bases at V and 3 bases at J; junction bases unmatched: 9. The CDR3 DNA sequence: TGTGCCAGCTCACCCCCGACAGGGGGCGGCGGGACAGATACGCAGTATTTT. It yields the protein CASSPPTGGGGTDTQYF. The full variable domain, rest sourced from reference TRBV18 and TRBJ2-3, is NAGVMQNPRHLVRRRGQEARLRCSPMKGHSHVYWYRQLPEEGLKFMVYLQKENIIDESGMPKERFSAEFPKEGPSILRIQQVVRGDSAAYFCASSPPTGGGGTDTQYFGPGTRLTVL.

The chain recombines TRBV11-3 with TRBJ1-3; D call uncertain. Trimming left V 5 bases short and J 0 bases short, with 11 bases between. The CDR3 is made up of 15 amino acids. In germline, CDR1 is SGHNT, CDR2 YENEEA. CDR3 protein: CASSLSSVSGNTIYF. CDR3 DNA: TGTGCCAGCAGCCTAAGCTCGGTCTCTGGAAACACCATATATTTT.

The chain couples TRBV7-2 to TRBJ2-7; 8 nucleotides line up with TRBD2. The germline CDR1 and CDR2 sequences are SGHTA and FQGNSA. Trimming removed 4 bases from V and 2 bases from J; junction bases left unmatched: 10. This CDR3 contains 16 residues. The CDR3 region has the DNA TGTGCCAGCAGCTCAGTTTCTAGCGGGCCTCCCTACGAGCAGTACTTC. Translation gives CASSSVSSGPPYEQYF.

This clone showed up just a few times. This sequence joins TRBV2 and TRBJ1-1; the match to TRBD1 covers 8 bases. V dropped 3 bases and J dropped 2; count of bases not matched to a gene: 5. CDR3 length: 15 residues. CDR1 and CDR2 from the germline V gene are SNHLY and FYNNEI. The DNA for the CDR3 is TGTGCCAGCAGTGATACCAGGGGGCGTAACACTGAAGCTTTCTTT. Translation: CASSDTRGRNTEAFF.

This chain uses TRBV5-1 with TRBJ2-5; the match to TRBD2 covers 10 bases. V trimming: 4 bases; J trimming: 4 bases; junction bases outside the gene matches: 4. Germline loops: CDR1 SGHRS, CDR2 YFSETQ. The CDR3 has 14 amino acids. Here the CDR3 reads CASSLAGVRETQYF. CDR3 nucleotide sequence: TGCGCCAGCAGCCTAGCGGGAGTTAGAGAGACCCAGTACTTC. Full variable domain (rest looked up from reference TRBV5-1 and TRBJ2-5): KAGVTQTPRYLIKTRGQQVTLSCSPISGHRSVSWYQQTPGQGLQFLFEYFSETQRNKGNFPGRFSGRQFSNSRSEMNVSTLELGDSALYLCASSLAGVRETQYFGPGTRLLVL.

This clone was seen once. CDR3 in amino acids: CASIPWRLAGNEQFF. CDR3 coding DNA: TGTGCCAGCATACCTTGGAGGCTAGCGGGCAATGAGCAGTTCTTC. The chain has TRBV28 and TRBJ2-1; the match to TRBD2 covers 8 bases. The CDR3 has 15 amino acids. Germline V CDR1 and CDR2: MDHEN, SYDVKM. V gave up 7 bases and J gave up 6 bases; unmatched junction bases: 11.

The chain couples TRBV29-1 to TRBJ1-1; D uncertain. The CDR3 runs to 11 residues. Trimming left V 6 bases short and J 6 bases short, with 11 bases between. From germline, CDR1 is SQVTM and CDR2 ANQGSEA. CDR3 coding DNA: TGCAGCGTCCGCCTGGACTCTGAAGCTTTCTTT. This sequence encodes CSVRLDSEAFF.

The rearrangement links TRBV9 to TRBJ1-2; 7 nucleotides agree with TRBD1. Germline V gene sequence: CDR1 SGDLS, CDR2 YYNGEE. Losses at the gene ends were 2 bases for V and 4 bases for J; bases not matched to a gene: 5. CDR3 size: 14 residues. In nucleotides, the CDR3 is TGTGCCAGCAGCGTTCGGGAGGGGGCCTATGGCTACACCTTC. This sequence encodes CASSVREGAYGYTF. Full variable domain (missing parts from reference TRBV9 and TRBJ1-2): DSGVTQTPKHLITATGQRVTLRCSPRSGDLSVYWYQQSLDQGLQFLIQYYNGEERAKGNILERFSAQQFPDLHSELNLSSLELGDSALYFCASSVREGAYGYTFGSGTRLTVV.

CDR3 in amino acids: CASSFTGENTGELFF. CDR3 in DNA: TGTGCCAGCAGTTTCACAGGGGAAAACACCGGGGAGCTGTTTTTT. This rearrangement joins TRBV27 to TRBJ2-2; TRBD1 matches 7 bases. J gave up 2 bases and V 3 bases, and 3 bases lay outside the gene matches. CDR1 and CDR2 from the germline V gene are MNHEY and SMNVEV (reference sequence). This CDR3 region has 15 residues.

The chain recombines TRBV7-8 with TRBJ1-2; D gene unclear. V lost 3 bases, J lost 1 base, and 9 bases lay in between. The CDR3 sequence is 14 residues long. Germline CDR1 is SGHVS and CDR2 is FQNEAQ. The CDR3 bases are TGTGCCAGCAGCTTGACATCCCTTAACTATGGCTACACCTTC. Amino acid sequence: CASSLTSLNYGYTF.

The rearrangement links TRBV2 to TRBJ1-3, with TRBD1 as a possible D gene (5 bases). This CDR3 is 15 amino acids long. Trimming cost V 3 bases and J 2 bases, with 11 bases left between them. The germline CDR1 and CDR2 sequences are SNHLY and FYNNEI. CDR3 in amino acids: CASSDMWGPGNTIYF. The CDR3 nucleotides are TGTGCCAGCAGTGACATGTGGGGCCCTGGAAACACCATATATTTT.

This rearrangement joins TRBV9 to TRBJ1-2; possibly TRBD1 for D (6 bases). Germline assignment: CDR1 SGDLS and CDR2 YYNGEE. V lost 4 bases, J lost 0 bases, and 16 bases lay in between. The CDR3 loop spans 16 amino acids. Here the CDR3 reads CASSPNQGGANYGYTF. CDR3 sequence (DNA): TGTGCCAGCAGCCCGAACCAAGGGGGGGCTAACTATGGCTACACCTTC.

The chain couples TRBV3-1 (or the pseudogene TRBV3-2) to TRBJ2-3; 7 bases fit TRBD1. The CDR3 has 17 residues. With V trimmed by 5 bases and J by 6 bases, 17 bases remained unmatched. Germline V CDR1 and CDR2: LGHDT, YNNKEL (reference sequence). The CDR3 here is CASSLQGTQRIVDTQYF. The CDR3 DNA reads TGTGCCAGCAGCTTACAGGGGACCCAGCGGATCGTGGATACGCAGTATTTT.

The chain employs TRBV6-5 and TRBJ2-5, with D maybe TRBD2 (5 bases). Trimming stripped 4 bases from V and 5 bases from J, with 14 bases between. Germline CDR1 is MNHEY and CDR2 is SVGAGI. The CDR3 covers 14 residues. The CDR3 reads CASSSSRRGETQYF. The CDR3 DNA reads TGTGCCAGCAGTTCCTCAAGGAGAGGGGAGACCCAGTACTTC.

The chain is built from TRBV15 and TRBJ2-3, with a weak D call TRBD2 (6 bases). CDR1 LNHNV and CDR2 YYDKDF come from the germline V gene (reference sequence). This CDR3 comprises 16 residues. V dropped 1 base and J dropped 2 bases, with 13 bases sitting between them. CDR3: CATSRGSGPNTDTQYF. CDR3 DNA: TGTGCCACCAGCAGAGGAAGCGGGCCTAACACAGATACGCAGTATTTT.

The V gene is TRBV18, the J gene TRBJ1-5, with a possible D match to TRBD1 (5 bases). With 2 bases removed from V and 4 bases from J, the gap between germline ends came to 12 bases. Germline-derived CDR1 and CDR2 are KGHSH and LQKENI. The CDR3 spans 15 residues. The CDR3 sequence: CASSPFQGGNQPQHF. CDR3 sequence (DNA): TGTGCCAGCTCACCATTCCAGGGTGGTAATCAGCCCCAGCATTTT. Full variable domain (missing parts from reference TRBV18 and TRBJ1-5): NAGVMQNPRHLVRRRGQEARLRCSPMKGHSHVYWYRQLPEEGLKFMVYLQKENIIDESGMPKERFSAEFPKEGPSILRIQQVVRGDSAAYFCASSPFQGGNQPQHFGDGTRLSIL.

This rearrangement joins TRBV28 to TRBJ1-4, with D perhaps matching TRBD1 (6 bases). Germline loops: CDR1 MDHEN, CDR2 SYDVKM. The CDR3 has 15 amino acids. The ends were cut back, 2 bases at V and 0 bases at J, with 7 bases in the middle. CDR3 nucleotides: TGTGCCAGCAGTTTAGACAGGACAACTAATGAAAAACTGTTTTTT. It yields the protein CASSLDRTTNEKLFF.

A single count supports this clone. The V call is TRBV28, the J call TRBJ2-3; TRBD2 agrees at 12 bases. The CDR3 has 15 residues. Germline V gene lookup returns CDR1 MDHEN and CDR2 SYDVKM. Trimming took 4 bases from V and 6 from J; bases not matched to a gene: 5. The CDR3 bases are TGTGCCAGCAGTTCGCGGACTAGCGGGACTGATACGCAGTATTTT. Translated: CASSSRTSGTDTQYF.

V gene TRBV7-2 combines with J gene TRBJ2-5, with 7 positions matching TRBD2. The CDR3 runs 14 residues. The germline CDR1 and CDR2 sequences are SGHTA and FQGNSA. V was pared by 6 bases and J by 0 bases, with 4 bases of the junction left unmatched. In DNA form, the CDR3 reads TGTGCCAGCAGTTTAACTAGCGACCAAGAGACCCAGTACTTC. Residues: CASSLTSDQETQYF.

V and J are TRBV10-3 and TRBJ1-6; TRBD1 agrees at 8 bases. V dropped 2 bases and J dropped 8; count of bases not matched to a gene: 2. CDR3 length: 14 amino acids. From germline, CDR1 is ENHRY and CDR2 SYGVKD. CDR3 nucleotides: TGTGCCATCAGTGAGCAGGGGGCCGATTCACCCCTCCACTTT. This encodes CAISEQGADSPLHF.

The CDR3 loop is CASSSPMGAETQYF. As DNA, the CDR3 is TGTGCCAGCAGTTCCCCTATGGGGGCAGAGACCCAGTACTTC. The J gene is TRBJ2-5, the V gene TRBV6-6; D may be TRBD1 (6 bases). The V end was cut by 4 bases, the J end by 4 bases, with 13 bases between. The CDR3 consists of 14 residues. CDR1 is MNHNY, CDR2 SVGAGI, per germline (reference sequence).

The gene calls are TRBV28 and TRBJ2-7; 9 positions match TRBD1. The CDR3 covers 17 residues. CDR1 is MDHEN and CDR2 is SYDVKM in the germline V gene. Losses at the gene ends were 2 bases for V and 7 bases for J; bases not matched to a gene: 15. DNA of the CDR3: TGTGCCAGCAGTTTAACAGGGGGCGGTAAGCTTGGATGGGAGCAGTACTTC. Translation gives CASSLTGGGKLGWEQYF.

The CDR3 loop reads CASGGGLLGETQYF. The CDR3 bases are TGTGCCAGCGGTGGAGGGCTCTTGGGAGAGACCCAGTACTTC. V gene TRBV28 combines with J gene TRBJ2-5, with TRBD2 as a possible D gene (6 bases). V dropped 8 bases and J dropped 4 bases, with 17 bases sitting between them. The germline V gene has CDR1 MDHEN and CDR2 SYDVKM. This CDR3 contains 14 residues.

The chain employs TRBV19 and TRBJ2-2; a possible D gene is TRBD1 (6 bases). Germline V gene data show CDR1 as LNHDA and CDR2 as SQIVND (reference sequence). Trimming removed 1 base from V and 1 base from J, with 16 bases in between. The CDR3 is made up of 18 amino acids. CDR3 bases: TGTGCCAGTAGTATAGTCGCAGAGAAAGGGGGGAACACCGGGGAGCTGTTTTTT. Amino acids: CASSIVAEKGGNTGELFF.

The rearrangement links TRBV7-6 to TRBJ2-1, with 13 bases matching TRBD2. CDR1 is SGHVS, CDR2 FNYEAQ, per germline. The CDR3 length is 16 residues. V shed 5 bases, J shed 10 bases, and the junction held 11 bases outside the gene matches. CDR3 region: CASSRRTSGRGQEQFF. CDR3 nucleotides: TGTGCCAGCAGCCGTCGGACTAGCGGGAGAGGACAGGAGCAGTTCTTC.

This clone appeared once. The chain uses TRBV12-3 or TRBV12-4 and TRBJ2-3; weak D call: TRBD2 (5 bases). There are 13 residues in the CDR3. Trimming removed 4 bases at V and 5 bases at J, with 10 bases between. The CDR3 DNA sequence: TGTGCCAGCAGTTCCCTCGGGGTAGATACGCAGTATTTT. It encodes CASSSLGVDTQYF.

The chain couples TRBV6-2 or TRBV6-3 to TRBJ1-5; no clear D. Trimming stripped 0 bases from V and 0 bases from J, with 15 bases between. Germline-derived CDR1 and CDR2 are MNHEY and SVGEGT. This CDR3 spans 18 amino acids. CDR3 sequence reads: CASSYSNTSRLSNQPQHF. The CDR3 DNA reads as TGTGCCAGCAGTTACTCGAATACCAGTAGACTTAGCAATCAGCCCCAGCATTTT.